The sequence of this TCR beta chain was determined in a study of blood T cell repertoires in COVID-19. The wider study: The study drew acute and convalescent COVID-19 samples from the United States, Italy and Spain. T cells, B-cell-depleted T cells, or PBMCs provided the cDNA or gDNA that served as material.

Per the study methods: Researchers report that nucleated cell counts were estimated from reference gene primer amplification. Produced via immunoSEQ multiplex PCR; TCRdb's table is partial and in-frame only. The DNA was the basis for D and trimming; V, J and clone size are from that table. The sample holds roughly 260,000 clones, approximately 90% seen once. The CDR3 contains 13 residues. Trimming removed 8 bases from V and 8 bases from J, with 16 bases in between. The V gene's germline CDR1 is LGHNA and CDR2 YNFKEQ. V and J are TRBV4-2 and TRBJ2-4; D gene ambiguous. Input material: peripheral blood. This TCR came from a man between 60 and 70 years old who had recovered from COVID-19. DNA for the CDR3: TGTGCCAGCGGTAGTAGCTTAATCGACATTCAGTACTTC. This gives the protein CASGSSLIDIQYF.